This T cell receptor beta chain was captured by sequencing in a study of T cell changes during pregnancy in multiple sclerosis. Using immunoSEQ multiplex PCR, the repertoire was profiled, and TCRdb retains in-frame clones only, with some absent. The table has 50,000 or so clones, over 80% seen once. CDR3 length equals 16 residues. The germline V gene encodes CDR1 MGHRA and CDR2 YSYEKL. Trimming took 2 bases from V and 3 from J, leaving 14 bases between them. This clone was counted a few times. This rearrangement joins TRBV4-1 to TRBJ2-1; no clear D gene. This TCR was recovered from a female donor with multiple sclerosis, enrolled in a pregnancy study. Specimen: CD4+ T cells from peripheral blood mononuclear cells, collected after pregnancy. Here the CDR3 DNA reads TGCGCCAGCAGCCAAAAACCGGGTCCGGACTACAATGAGCAGTTCTTC. It is translated as CASSQKPGPDYNEQFF.